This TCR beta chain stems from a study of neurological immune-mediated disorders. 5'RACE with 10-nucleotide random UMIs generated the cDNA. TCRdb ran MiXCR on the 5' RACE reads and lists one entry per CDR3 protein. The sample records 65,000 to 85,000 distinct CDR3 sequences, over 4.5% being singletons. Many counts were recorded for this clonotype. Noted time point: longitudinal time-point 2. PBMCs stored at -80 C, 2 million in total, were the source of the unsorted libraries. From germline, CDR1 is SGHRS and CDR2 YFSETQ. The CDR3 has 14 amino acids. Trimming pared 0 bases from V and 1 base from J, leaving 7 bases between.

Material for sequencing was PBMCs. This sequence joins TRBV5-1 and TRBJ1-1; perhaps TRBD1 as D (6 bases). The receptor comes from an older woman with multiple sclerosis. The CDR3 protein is CASSLAQGNTEAFF. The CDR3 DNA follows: TGCGCCAGCAGCTTGGCACAGGGGAACACTGAAGCTTTCTTT. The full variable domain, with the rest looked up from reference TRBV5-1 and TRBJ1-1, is KAGVTQTPRYLIKTRGQQVTLSCSPISGHRSVSWYQQTPGQGLQFLFEYFSETQRNKGNFPGRFSGRQFSNSRSEMNVSTLELGDSALYLCASSLAQGNTEAFFGQGTRLTVV.